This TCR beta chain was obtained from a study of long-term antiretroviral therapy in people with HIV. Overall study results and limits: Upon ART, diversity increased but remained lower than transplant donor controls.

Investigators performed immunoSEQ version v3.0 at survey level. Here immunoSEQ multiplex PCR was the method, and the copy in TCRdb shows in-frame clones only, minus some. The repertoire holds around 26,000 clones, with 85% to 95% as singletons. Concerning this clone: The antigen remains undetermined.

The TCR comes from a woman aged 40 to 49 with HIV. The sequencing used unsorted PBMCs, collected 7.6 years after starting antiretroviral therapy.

The CDR3 nucleotides read TGTGCCTGGAGTGTAGGGATAGGGCAAGAAGCTTTCTTT. It specifies CAWSVGIGQEAFF. This chain joins TRBV30 and TRBJ1-1; no definite D call. V lost 0 bases and J 8 bases, leaving 13 bases between the germline ends. The CDR3 totals 13 residues. CDR1 is GTSNPN, CDR2 SVGIG, per germline (reference sequence).